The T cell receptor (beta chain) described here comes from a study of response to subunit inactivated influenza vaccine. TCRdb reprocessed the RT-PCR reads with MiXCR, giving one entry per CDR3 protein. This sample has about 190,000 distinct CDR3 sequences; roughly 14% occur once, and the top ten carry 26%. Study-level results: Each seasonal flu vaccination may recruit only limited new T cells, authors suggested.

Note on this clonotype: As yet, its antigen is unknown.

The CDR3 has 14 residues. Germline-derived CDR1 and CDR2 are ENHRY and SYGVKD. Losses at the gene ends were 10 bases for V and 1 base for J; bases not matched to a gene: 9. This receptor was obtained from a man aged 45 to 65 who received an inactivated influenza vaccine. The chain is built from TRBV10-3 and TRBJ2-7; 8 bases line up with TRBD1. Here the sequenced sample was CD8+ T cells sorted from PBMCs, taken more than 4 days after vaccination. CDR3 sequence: CATEDRDLSYEQYF. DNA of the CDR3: TGTGCCACCGAGGACAGGGATCTTTCCTACGAGCAGTACTTC.